The entry below describes one T cell receptor beta chain. This sample is part of a study of blood T cell repertoires in COVID-19. For the study at large: Acute and convalescent COVID-19 samples came from the United States, Italy and Spain.

This CDR3 comprises 15 residues. Germline V gives CDR1 MDHEN, CDR2 SYDVKM. V trimming: 1 base; J trimming: 5 bases; junction bases outside the gene matches: 5. Original processing methods: Quantification of nucleated cells was approximated via reference gene primer amplification. Sequencing used immunoSEQ multiplex PCR; TCRdb keeps in-frame clones, though not all of them. Clone size and V and J calls were adopted from that table, with D and trimming inferred from the DNA. The sample holds just over 150,000 clones, about 90% seen once. The sequenced sample was peripheral blood. The chain combines TRBV28 with TRBJ2-7; 10 bases are a match to TRBD1. This TCR derives from a man aged 25 to 40 with COVID-19, enrolled during active disease. The CDR3 DNA follows: TGTGCCAGCAGTTTATATGACAGGGGGCCCCACGAGCAGTACTTC. Its translation: CASSLYDRGPHEQYF.